This entry is about one TCR beta chain. Its specificity is not known. All gene names here are mouse names. The sequence runs out 1 residue before the end of the CDR3; the remainder is reconstructed from the germline J gene. The data were taken from a study of tissue T cells after allogeneic stem cell transplantation. Study observations and caveats: Blood and spleen captured only part of the tissue TCR repertoire. This small cohort was clinically heterogeneous, and sampling depth was a limitation.

Survey-depth TCRbeta CDR3 sequencing reported V/J genes and productive frequencies. TCRdb's table, derived via immunoSEQ multiplex PCR, lists solely in-frame clones and lacks some. The table records about 6,600 clones, around half of them present only once. This sample's time point: mouse harvest day 7 after allogeneic transplant. Mouse grafts combined 10^7 T-cell-depleted bone marrow cells with 10^6 splenic CD5+ T cells. Mice had MHC-mismatched B6 into BALB/c GVHD, sampled day 7 or 14. This CDR3 region has 12 residues. Germline-derived CDR1 and CDR2 are KGHTA and FQNQQP. Sequencing used lymph node tissue. The sequence derives from a female BALB/c mouse given C57BL/6 T cells with graft-versus-host disease after an allogeneic hematopoietic cell transplant. The chain carries TRBV23 and TRBJ2-7; the D call in the table, TRBD1, was not verified against the DNA. The CDR3: CSSRLGTNEQYF. CDR3 DNA, as far as it was read: TGCTCCAGCAGGCTAGGGACAAATGAACAGTAC.